The 16 T cell receptor beta chains below come from one sample, sequenced in a study of shared clonotypes between healthy human individuals. The assay was immunoSEQ multiplex PCR, and TCRdb's table has in-frame clones only and misses some. Among approximately 2.5 million clones listed, around nine tenths were seen once. Material: naive CD4+ T cells sorted from blood. The subset here: CD45RA+ positively selected. These receptors came from a man between 18 and 35 years old in good health.

J is TRBJ2-2 and V is TRBV27; D ambiguous. Trimming took 6 bases from V and 0 from J, leaving 14 bases between them. Germline CDR1 reads MNHEY; CDR2 reads SMNVEV (reference sequence). CDR3 length: 16 residues. For the CDR3, the DNA is TGTGCCAGCAGAGAGAACGGAGCATCGAACACCGGGGAGCTGTTTTTT. Translation gives CASRENGASNTGELFF.

V and J are TRBV5-1 and TRBJ2-5; D not resolved. There are 14 residues in the CDR3. Germline assignment: CDR1 SGHRS and CDR2 YFSETQ. Trimming took 4 bases from V and 2 from J, leaving 12 bases between them. CDR3 DNA sequence: TGCGCCAGCAGCCCCCTAGTTCCTCAAGAGACCCAGTACTTC. This sequence encodes CASSPLVPQETQYF. The variable domain in full, completed from reference TRBV5-1 and TRBJ2-5, reads KAGVTQTPRYLIKTRGQQVTLSCSPISGHRSVSWYQQTPGQGLQFLFEYFSETQRNKGNFPGRFSGRQFSNSRSEMNVSTLELGDSALYLCASSPLVPQETQYFGPGTRLLVL.

This clone showed up just once. Other DNA variants within this sample encode the same CDR3. The chain is built from TRBV5-1 and TRBJ2-7; D is perhaps TRBD1 (6 bases). The CDR3 extends over 13 amino acids. V lost 2 bases and J 3 bases, leaving 9 bases between the germline ends. Germline V gives CDR1 SGHRS, CDR2 YFSETQ. CDR3 residues: CASSFGQSYEQYF. CDR3 coding DNA: TGCGCCAGCAGCTTCGGACAGAGCTACGAGCAGTACTTC.

In DNA, the CDR3 is TGTGCCAGCAGCTTAGGGGCTAGCGTGATCTTCGGTGAGCAGTTCTTC. It specifies CASSLGASVIFGEQFF. The genes are TRBV7-8 and TRBJ2-1; D perhaps matches TRBD2 (6 bases). The CDR3 consists of 16 residues. Germline V gene lookup returns CDR1 SGHVS and CDR2 FQNEAQ. Trimming pared 1 base from V and 9 bases from J, leaving 19 bases between.

This clone was recorded a few times. The chain carries TRBV6-7 and TRBJ1-5, with D perhaps matching TRBD1 (5 bases). TRBV6-7 is known as an ORF, though its function is uncertain. The CDR3 runs 17 residues. V was clipped by 0 bases and J by 3 bases, with 15 bases between them. The CDR3 bases are TGTGCCAGCAGTTACTCGAAGGGACGGCAATTCAATCAGCCCCAGCATTTT. Amino acid sequence: CASSYSKGRQFNQPQHF.

This chain links TRBV9 with TRBJ2-2; D ambiguous. CDR1 is SGDLS, CDR2 YYNGEE, per germline. Trimming left V 0 bases short and J 1 base short, with 10 bases between. CDR3 size: 16 residues. This CDR3 reads CASSVGAIGNTGELFF. The CDR3 DNA is TGTGCCAGCAGCGTAGGGGCTATCGGGAACACCGGGGAGCTGTTTTTT.

The rearrangement uses TRBV9 and TRBJ1-5; D is uncertain. This CDR3 region has 13 residues. V gave up 4 bases and J gave up 1 base, with 6 bases separating them. In germline, CDR1 is SGDLS, CDR2 YYNGEE. Written as DNA, the CDR3 is TGTGCCAGCAGCCTCGACAGCAATCAGCCCCAGCATTTT. As protein: CASSLDSNQPQHF.

This chain uses TRBV5-6 with TRBJ1-2, with unresolved D. Germline V gene lookup returns CDR1 SGHDT and CDR2 YYEEEE. V dropped 8 bases and J dropped 6 bases, with 26 bases sitting between them. This CDR3 comprises 16 residues. CDR3 residues: CASTRRVQSWEDGYTF. For the CDR3, the DNA is TGTGCCAGTACGCGGCGAGTTCAGTCTTGGGAGGATGGCTACACCTTC.

The CDR3 nucleotides read TGTGCCAGCAGCTTACTTACCGGGGTTTCCTACGAGCAGTACTTC. Its translation: CASSLLTGVSYEQYF. This sequence joins TRBV11-2 and TRBJ2-7, with D possibly being TRBD2 (5 bases). This CDR3 has 15 residues. The germline V gene has CDR1 SGHAT and CDR2 FQNNGV. Trimming cost V 2 bases and J 1 base, with 12 bases left between them.

The rearrangement uses TRBV19 and TRBJ1-6; D call uncertain. The CDR3 has 14 amino acids. CDR1 and CDR2 from the germline V gene are LNHDA and SQIVND (reference sequence). V was trimmed by 6 bases and J by 0 bases, leaving 6 bases between them. The DNA for the CDR3 is TGTGCCAGTAGAATAAGCTCCTATAATTCACCCCTCCACTTT. Amino acid sequence: CASRISSYNSPLHF.

V and J are TRBV30 and TRBJ2-7; D ambiguous. Germline values: CDR1 GTSNPN, CDR2 SVGIG (reference sequence). The CDR3 is made up of 13 amino acids. Trimming removed 0 bases at V and 3 bases at J, with 9 bases between. CDR3 loop: CAWSVHGRYEQYF. In DNA, the CDR3 is TGTGCCTGGAGTGTACACGGCCGCTACGAGCAGTACTTC. Combining the CDR3 with reference TRBV30 and TRBJ2-7 gives the whole variable domain SQTIHQWPATLVQPVGSPLSLECTVEGTSNPNLYWYRQAAGRGLQLLFYSVGIGQISSEVPQNLSASRPQDRQFILSSKKLLLSDSGFYLCAWSVHGRYEQYFGPGTRLTVT.

The chain links TRBV7-2 to TRBJ2-5; the match to TRBD1 covers 12 bases. Germline-derived CDR1 and CDR2 are SGHTA and FQGNSA. Germline trimming cut 4 bases from V and 6 bases from J; bases unmatched to any gene: 3. The CDR3 consists of 14 residues. The DNA for the CDR3 is TGTGCCAGCAGCTCGGGACAGGGGGCTAAGACCCAGTACTTC. Translated, it gives CASSSGQGAKTQYF.

The sample holds one count of this clone. The rearrangement uses TRBV2 and TRBJ1-3; D might be TRBD1 (5 bases). Germline CDR1 SNHLY, CDR2 FYNNEI. Trimming left V 3 bases short and J 0 bases short, with 6 bases between. CDR3 size: 14 residues. CDR3 protein: CASSETASGNTIYF. The CDR3 DNA is TGTGCCAGCAGTGAGACAGCCTCTGGAAACACCATATATTTT.

The chain employs TRBV15 and TRBJ2-4, with a tentative D call TRBD2 (6 bases). This CDR3 is 15 amino acids long. Trimming left V 1 base short and J 8 bases short, with 15 bases between. Germline V CDR1 and CDR2: LNHNV, YYDKDF (reference sequence). The CDR3 here is CATSRGPGVSDIQYF. DNA of the CDR3: TGTGCCACCAGCAGAGGTCCGGGGGTGTCGGACATTCAGTACTTC.

The chain recombines TRBV7-2 with TRBJ2-1; 7 nucleotides agree with TRBD1. From germline, CDR1 is SGHTA and CDR2 FQGNSA. V shed 2 bases and J 10 bases; nucleotides not matched to a gene: 17. CDR3 length: 17 residues. The CDR3 loop is CASSLSGGQVKGREQFF. As DNA, the CDR3 is TGTGCCAGCAGCTTAAGCGGTGGACAGGTCAAAGGAAGAGAGCAGTTCTTC.

The genes are TRBV18 and TRBJ2-7; D is unresolved. V lost 3 bases and J lost 3, with 12 bases in between. The CDR3 is 14 amino acids. Germline values: CDR1 KGHSH, CDR2 LQKENI. The DNA of the CDR3 is TGTGCCAGCTCACCCGCGGATTCTAGCTACGAGCAGTACTTC. Residues: CASSPADSSYEQYF. Full variable domain (rest looked up from reference TRBV18 and TRBJ2-7): NAGVMQNPRHLVRRRGQEARLRCSPMKGHSHVYWYRQLPEEGLKFMVYLQKENIIDESGMPKERFSAEFPKEGPSILRIQQVVRGDSAAYFCASSPADSSYEQYFGPGTRLTVT.